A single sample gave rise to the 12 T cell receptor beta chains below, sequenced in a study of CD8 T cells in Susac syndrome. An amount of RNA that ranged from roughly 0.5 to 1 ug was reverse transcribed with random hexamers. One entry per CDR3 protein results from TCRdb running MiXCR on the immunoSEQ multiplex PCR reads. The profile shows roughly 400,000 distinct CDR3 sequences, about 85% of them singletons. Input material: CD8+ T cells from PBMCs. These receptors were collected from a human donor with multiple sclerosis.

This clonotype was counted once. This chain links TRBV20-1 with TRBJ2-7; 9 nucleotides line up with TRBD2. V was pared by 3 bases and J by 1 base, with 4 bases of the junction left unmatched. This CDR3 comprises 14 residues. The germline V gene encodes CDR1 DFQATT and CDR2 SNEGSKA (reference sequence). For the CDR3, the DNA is TGCAGTGCTAGCGGGCTAGCGGGATCCTACGAGCAGTACTTC. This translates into CSASGLAGSYEQYF.

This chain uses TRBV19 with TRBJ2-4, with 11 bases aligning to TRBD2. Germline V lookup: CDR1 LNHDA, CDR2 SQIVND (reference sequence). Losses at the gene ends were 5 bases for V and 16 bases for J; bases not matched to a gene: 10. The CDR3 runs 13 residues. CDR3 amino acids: CASSLAGGSLPYF. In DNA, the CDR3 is TGTGCCAGTAGTCTAGCGGGGGGATCCCTCCCTTACTTC.

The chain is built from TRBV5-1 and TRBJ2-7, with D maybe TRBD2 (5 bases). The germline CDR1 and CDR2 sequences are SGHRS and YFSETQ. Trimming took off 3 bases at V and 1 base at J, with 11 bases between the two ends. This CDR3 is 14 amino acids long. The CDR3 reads CASSWTSASYEQYF. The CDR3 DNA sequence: TGCGCCAGCAGCTGGACTTCGGCATCCTACGAGCAGTACTTC. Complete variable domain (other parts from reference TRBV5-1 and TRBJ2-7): KAGVTQTPRYLIKTRGQQVTLSCSPISGHRSVSWYQQTPGQGLQFLFEYFSETQRNKGNFPGRFSGRQFSNSRSEMNVSTLELGDSALYLCASSWTSASYEQYFGPGTRLTVT.

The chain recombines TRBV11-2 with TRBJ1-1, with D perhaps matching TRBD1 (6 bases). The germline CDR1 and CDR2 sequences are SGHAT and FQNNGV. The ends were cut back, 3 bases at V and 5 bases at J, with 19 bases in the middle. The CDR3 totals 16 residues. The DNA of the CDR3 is TGTGCCAGCAGCTTGCAATGGGGGGGCGCGGAGACTGAAGCTTTCTTT. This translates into CASSLQWGGAETEAFF.

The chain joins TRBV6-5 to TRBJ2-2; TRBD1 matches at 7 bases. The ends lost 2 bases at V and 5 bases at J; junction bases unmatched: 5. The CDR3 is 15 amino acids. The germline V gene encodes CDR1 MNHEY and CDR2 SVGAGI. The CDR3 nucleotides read TGTGCCAGCAGTTACGGCCCACAGGGGACCGGGGAGCTGTTTTTT. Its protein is CASSYGPQGTGELFF.

The DNA of the CDR3 is TGTGCCAGCAGCTTAACCACTAGCGGGGAACTCTACAATGAGCAGTTCTTC. Protein sequence: CASSLTTSGELYNEQFF. The J gene is TRBJ2-1, the V gene TRBV7-9; 10 bases fit TRBD2. This CDR3 region has 17 residues. Germline CDR1 reads SEHNR; CDR2 reads FQNEAQ (reference sequence). Trimming cost V 2 bases and J 3 bases; bases outside gene matches: 7.

The CDR3 coding sequence is TGTGCCAGCAGCCTACTACAGGGTTCACCCCTCCACTTT. Its protein product is CASSLLQGSPLHF. The chain recombines TRBV7-2 with TRBJ1-6; tentatively, D is TRBD1 (6 bases). Trimming took 5 bases from V and 9 from J, leaving 11 bases between them. The CDR3 loop spans 13 amino acids. Germline CDR1 is SGHTA and CDR2 is FQGNSA.

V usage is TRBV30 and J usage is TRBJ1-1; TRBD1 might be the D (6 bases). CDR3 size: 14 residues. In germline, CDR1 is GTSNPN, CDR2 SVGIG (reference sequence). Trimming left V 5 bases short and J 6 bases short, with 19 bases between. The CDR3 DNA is TGTGCCTGGGGAACGGGCAGGGGATGGCCTGAAGCTTTCTTT. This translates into CAWGTGRGWPEAFF.

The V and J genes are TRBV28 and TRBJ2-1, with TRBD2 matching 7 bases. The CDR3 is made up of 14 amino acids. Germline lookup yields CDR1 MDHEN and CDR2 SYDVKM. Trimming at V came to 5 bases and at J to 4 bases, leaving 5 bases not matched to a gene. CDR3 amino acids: CASSIAGVYNEQFF. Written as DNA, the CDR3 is TGTGCCAGCAGTATTGCGGGGGTTTACAATGAGCAGTTCTTC. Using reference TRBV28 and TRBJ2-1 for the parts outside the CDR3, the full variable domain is DVKVTQSSRYLVKRTGEKVFLECVQDMDHENMFWYRQDPGLGLRLIYFSYDVKMKEKGDIPEGYSVSREKKERFSLILESASTNQTSMYLCASSIAGVYNEQFFGPGTRLTVL.

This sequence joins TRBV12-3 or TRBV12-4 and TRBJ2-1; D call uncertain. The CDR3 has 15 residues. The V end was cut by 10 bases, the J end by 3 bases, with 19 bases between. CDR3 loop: CAIAPGSPSYNEQFF. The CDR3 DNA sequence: TGTGCCATTGCACCAGGATCTCCTAGCTACAATGAGCAGTTCTTC.

In nucleotides, the CDR3 is TGCAGCGTTGATCTGGGACACGGGAACACTGAAGCTTTCTTT. Translating it yields CSVDLGHGNTEAFF. The chain is built from TRBV29-1 and TRBJ1-1; D is perhaps TRBD1 (6 bases). Trimming stripped 3 bases from V and 1 base from J, with 12 bases between. The CDR3 is made up of 14 amino acids. From germline, CDR1 is SQVTM and CDR2 ANQGSEA.

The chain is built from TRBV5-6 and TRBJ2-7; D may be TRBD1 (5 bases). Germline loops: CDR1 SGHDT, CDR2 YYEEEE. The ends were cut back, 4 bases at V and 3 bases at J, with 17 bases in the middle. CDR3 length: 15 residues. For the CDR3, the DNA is TGTGCCAGCAGCCATGAGTTGGGGCGGATCTACGAGCAGTACTTC. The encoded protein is CASSHELGRIYEQYF.